The table lists the clone carrying this T cell receptor (beta chain) with a few counts. Its antigen is as yet unknown. The entry originates in a study of CD8+ T cells in alopecia areata. RNA extraction was followed by reverse transcription into cDNA, which acted as the sequencing template. Sequencing was performed with immunoSEQ multiplex PCR; in TCRdb, only in-frame clones are kept and a portion is missing. Of about 110,000 clones listed, approximately 61% are singletons. This CDR3 has 14 amino acids. Deletions cut 0 bases from V and 5 bases from J, with 11 bases between. Germline V gives CDR1 MGHRA, CDR2 YSYEKL. Study-wide results and limits: Scalp sequencing captures resident alphabeta T cells of normal skin too.

Researchers took lesional scalp punch biopsies and peripheral blood from people who were alopecia areata patients. This sequence originates from a human donor with alopecia areata. This chain uses TRBV4-1 with TRBJ2-7, with D possibly matching TRBD2 (6 bases). What was sequenced was NKG2D-low CD8+ T cells sorted from blood. Here the CDR3 reads CASSQEGAGDEQYF. Written as DNA, the CDR3 is TGCGCCAGCAGCCAAGAGGGAGCGGGTGACGAGCAGTACTTC.